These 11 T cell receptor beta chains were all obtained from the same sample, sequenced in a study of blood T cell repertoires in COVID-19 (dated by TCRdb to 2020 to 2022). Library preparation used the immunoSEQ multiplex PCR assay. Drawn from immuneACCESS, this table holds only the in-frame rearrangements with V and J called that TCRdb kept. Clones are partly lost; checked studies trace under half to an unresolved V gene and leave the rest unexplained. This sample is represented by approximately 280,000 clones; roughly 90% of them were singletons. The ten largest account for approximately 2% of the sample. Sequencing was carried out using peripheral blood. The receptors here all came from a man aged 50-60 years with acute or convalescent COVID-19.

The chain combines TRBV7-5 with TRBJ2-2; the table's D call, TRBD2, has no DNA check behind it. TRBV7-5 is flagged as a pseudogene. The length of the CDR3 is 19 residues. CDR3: CARSLGSSGGVGRGGELFF. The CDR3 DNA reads TGTGCCAGAAGCTTAGGCTCTAGCGGGGGGGTCGGAAGAGGCGGGGAGCTGTTTTTT.

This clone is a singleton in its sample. The CDR3 sequence: CASSEGTGLNTEAFF. CDR3 nucleotide sequence: TGCGCCAGCAGTGAGGGTACAGGGCTGAACACTGAAGCTTTCTTT. The rearrangement joins TRBV10-2 to TRBJ1-1; a possible D gene is TRBD1 (6 bases). The germline V gene has CDR1 WSHSY and CDR2 SAAADI. The CDR3 consists of 15 residues. V was shortened by 2 bases and J by 0 bases, with 10 bases between the two germline ends.

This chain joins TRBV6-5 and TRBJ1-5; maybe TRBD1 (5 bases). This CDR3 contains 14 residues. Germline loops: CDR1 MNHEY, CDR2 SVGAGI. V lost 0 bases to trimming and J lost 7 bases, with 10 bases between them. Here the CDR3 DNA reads TGTGCCAGCAGTTACTCTGGGGCGCTCCAGCCCCAGCATTTT. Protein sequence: CASSYSGALQPQHF.

The CDR3 region has the DNA TGTGCCAGCAGTCAAAAAACAGGGATTTCCTACAATGAGCAGTTCTTC. Translation gives CASSQKTGISYNEQFF. The chain has TRBV9 and TRBJ2-1, with D tentatively TRBD1 (6 bases). The CDR3 spans 16 residues. In germline, CDR1 is SGDLS, CDR2 YYNGEE. V was cut by 5 bases and J by 1 base, with 16 bases left in between.

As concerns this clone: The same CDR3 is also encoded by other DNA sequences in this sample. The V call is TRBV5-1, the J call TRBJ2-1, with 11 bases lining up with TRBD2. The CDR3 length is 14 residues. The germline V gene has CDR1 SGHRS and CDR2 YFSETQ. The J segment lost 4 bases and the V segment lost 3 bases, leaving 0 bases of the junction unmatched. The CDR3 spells CASSSSGGYNEQFF. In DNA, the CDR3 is TGCGCCAGCAGCTCTAGCGGGGGGTACAATGAGCAGTTCTTC.

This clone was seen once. Here the CDR3 DNA reads TGTGCCAGCAGCGTAGCTCGCGGGAGCACCGGGGAGCTGTTTTTT. Its translation is CASSVARGSTGELFF. V and J are TRBV9 and TRBJ2-2, with 7 bases lining up with TRBD2. The ends lost 0 bases at V and 4 bases at J; junction bases unmatched: 3. The CDR3 totals 15 residues. Germline values: CDR1 SGDLS, CDR2 YYNGEE.

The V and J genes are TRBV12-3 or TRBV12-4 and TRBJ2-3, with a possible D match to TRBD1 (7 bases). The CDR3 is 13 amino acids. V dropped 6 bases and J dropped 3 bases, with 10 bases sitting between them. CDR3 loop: CASREGATDTQYF. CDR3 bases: TGTGCCAGCAGGGAGGGGGCGACAGATACGCAGTATTTT.

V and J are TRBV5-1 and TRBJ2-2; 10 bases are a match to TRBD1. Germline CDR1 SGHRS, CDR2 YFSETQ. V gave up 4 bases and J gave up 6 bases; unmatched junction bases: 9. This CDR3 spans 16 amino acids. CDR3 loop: CASSDGTGEGAGELFF. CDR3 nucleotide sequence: TGCGCCAGCAGCGATGGGACAGGGGAAGGGGCCGGGGAGCTGTTTTTT.

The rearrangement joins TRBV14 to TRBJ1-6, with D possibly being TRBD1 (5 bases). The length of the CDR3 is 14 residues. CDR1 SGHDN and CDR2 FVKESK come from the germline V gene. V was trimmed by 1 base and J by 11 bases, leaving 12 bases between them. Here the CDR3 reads CASSQGRALPPLHF. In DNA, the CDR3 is TGTGCCAGCAGCCAAGGCAGGGCGTTACCACCCCTCCACTTT.

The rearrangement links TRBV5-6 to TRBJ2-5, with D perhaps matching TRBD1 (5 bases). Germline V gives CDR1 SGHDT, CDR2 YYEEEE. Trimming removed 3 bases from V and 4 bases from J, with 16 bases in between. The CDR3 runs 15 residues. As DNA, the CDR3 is TGTGCCAGCAGCTCCTTTTTGGGGCGCGGAGAGACCCAGTACTTC. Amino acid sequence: CASSSFLGRGETQYF.

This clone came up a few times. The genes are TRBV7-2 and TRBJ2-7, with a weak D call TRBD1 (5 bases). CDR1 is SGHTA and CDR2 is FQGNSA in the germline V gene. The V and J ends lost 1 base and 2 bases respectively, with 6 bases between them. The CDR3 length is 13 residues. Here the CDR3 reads CASSLVRAYEQYF. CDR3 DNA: TGTGCCAGCAGCTTAGTCAGGGCCTACGAGCAGTACTTC.